A single sample gave rise to the 25 T cell receptor beta chains below, sequenced in a study of cytomegalovirus exposure and HLA in healthy donors. The data were produced by immunoSEQ multiplex PCR, yet TCRdb's version contains in-frame clones alone and is incomplete. Here the sample spans tens of thousands of clones, 91% being singletons. Sequenced input: PBMCs. The receptors come from a man younger than 35 in good health and CMV-seronegative.

This chain joins TRBV5-1 and TRBJ1-5, with TRBD1 matching over 9 bases. Looked up from germline, CDR1 is SGHRS and CDR2 is YFSETQ. Unmatched junction bases numbered 2, after V lost 3 bases and J lost 4 bases. The CDR3 consists of 14 residues. CDR3 in amino acids: CASSSGQGNQPQHF. CDR3 sequence (DNA): TGCGCCAGCAGCTCCGGACAGGGGAATCAGCCCCAGCATTTT.

The chain has TRBV6-5 and TRBJ2-6; no reliable D call. V lost 2 bases and J 2 bases, leaving 7 bases between the germline ends. The germline gives CDR1 MNHEY, CDR2 SVGAGI. This CDR3 has 15 amino acids. The CDR3 protein is CASSYGETGANVLTF. The CDR3 region has the DNA TGTGCCAGCAGTTACGGAGAAACTGGGGCCAACGTCCTGACTTTC.

The V call is TRBV5-4, the J call TRBJ2-7, with TRBD2 as a possible D gene (7 bases). With 2 bases removed from V and 2 bases from J, the gap between germline ends came to 11 bases. This CDR3 contains 14 residues. Germline-derived CDR1 and CDR2 are SGHNT and YYREEE (reference sequence). The CDR3 nucleotides read TGTGCCAGCAGCTTATGGCGGGGGCCCTACGAGCAGTACTTC. Translating gives CASSLWRGPYEQYF.

V and J are TRBV9 and TRBJ1-3, with D possibly being TRBD1 (5 bases). The germline V and J ends were trimmed by 3 bases and 8 bases, with 15 bases remaining between them. The germline CDR1 and CDR2 sequences are SGDLS and YYNGEE. The CDR3 length is 14 residues. In nucleotides, the CDR3 is TGTGCCAGCAGCGATAGATTTAGGGGCGACACCATATATTTT. It encodes CASSDRFRGDTIYF.

This clone was seen a single time. The rearrangement links TRBV7-8 to TRBJ1-4; D call uncertain. This CDR3 contains 14 residues. The V gene lost 2 bases and the J gene lost 8 bases, with 12 bases spanning the gap. Germline V gene lookup returns CDR1 SGHVS and CDR2 FQNEAQ. The CDR3 sequence is CASSLSGSIEKLFF. The CDR3 bases are TGTGCCAGCAGCTTATCAGGCTCTATCGAAAAACTGTTTTTT.

The chain carries TRBV7-2 and TRBJ1-2; 12 nucleotides line up with TRBD1. The CDR3 totals 16 residues. With V trimmed by 6 bases and J by 5 bases, 10 bases remained unmatched. Germline V gives CDR1 SGHTA, CDR2 FQGNSA. The CDR3 here is CASRPWGQGARYGYTF. The CDR3 coding sequence is TGTGCCAGCAGACCTTGGGGACAGGGGGCGCGTTATGGCTACACCTTC.

This chain joins TRBV19 and TRBJ2-6, with D unclear. Looked up from germline, CDR1 is LNHDA and CDR2 is SQIVND (reference sequence). This CDR3 is 11 amino acids long. V was pared by 5 bases and J by 6 bases, with 2 bases between. The CDR3 reads CASSQANVLTF. The CDR3 DNA is TGTGCCAGTAGTCAGGCCAACGTCCTGACTTTC. Combining the CDR3 with reference TRBV19 and TRBJ2-6 gives the whole variable domain DGGITQSPKYLFRKEGQNVTLSCEQNLNHDAMYWYRQDPGQGLRLIYYSQIVNDFQKGDIAEGYSVSREKKESFPLTVTSAQKNPTAFYLCASSQANVLTFGAGSRLTVL.

The chain joins TRBV7-9 to TRBJ2-5; 10 positions match TRBD2. Per the germline V gene, CDR1 is SEHNR and CDR2 is FQNEAQ (reference sequence). This CDR3 comprises 17 residues. V gave up 3 bases and J gave up 8 bases; unmatched junction bases: 15. CDR3 protein: CASSFSRGTSARNTQYF. The CDR3 nucleotides read TGTGCCAGCAGCTTCTCTAGAGGGACTAGCGCGAGAAATACCCAGTACTTC.

The gene calls are TRBV4-3 and TRBJ2-2; D not certain. This CDR3 contains 17 residues. Germline V CDR1 and CDR2: LGHNA, YSLEER. Trimming removed 0 bases from V and 0 bases from J, with 11 bases in between. CDR3 DNA sequence: TGCGCCAGCAGCCAAGATTCTAGGCACGCGAACACCGGGGAGCTGTTTTTT. This encodes CASSQDSRHANTGELFF.

This chain uses TRBV5-6 with TRBJ2-1; D might be TRBD1 (5 bases). The V gene lost 2 bases and the J gene lost 6 bases, with 9 bases spanning the gap. Germline CDR1 SGHDT, CDR2 YYEEEE. This CDR3 has 13 amino acids. CDR3: CASSLGETNEQFF. CDR3 nucleotide sequence: TGTGCCAGCAGCTTAGGGGAAACCAATGAGCAGTTCTTC.

The CDR3 is CASSFHRGGTEAFF. CDR3 coding DNA: TGTGCCAGCAGCTTTCACAGGGGAGGCACTGAAGCTTTCTTT. The V call is TRBV7-2, the J call TRBJ1-1, with 7 bases that match TRBD1. The germline gives CDR1 SGHTA, CDR2 FQGNSA. This CDR3 spans 14 amino acids. V shed 3 bases, J shed 4 bases, and the junction held 5 bases outside the gene matches.

V and J are TRBV6-1 and TRBJ1-5; the D gene is possibly TRBD1 (5 bases). CDR1 is MNHNS, CDR2 SASEGT, per germline. There are 16 residues in the CDR3. With 3 bases removed from V and 0 bases from J, the gap between germline ends came to 12 bases. CDR3 sequence (DNA): TGTGCCAGCAGTGACGGACAAGACATTAGCAATCAGCCCCAGCATTTT. Translated: CASSDGQDISNQPQHF.

The chain has TRBV9 and TRBJ1-5; 8 nucleotides agree with TRBD1. Germline V CDR1 and CDR2: SGDLS, YYNGEE. The ends lost 2 bases at V and 1 base at J; junction bases unmatched: 2. The CDR3 totals 15 residues. CDR3 loop: CASSVTGASNQPQHF. CDR3 coding DNA: TGTGCCAGCAGCGTGACAGGGGCAAGCAATCAGCCCCAGCATTTT.

The chain uses TRBV19 and TRBJ2-5, with D unresolved. This CDR3 comprises 14 residues. Germline values: CDR1 LNHDA, CDR2 SQIVND (reference sequence). Trimming shortened V by 5 bases and J by 2 bases, and 12 bases separated the two germline ends. In nucleotides, the CDR3 is TGTGCCAGTAGTCCCAACTCGTATCAAGAGACCCAGTACTTC. Its protein is CASSPNSYQETQYF.

The CDR3 bases are TGCGCCAGCAGCCTTAGCGGGAATGGTTACGAGCAGTACTTC. This gives the protein CASSLSGNGYEQYF. This chain links TRBV4-1 with TRBJ2-7; TRBD2 matches at 8 bases. Germline V gives CDR1 MGHRA, CDR2 YSYEKL. V lost 4 bases, J lost 4 bases, and 6 bases stayed unmatched. The CDR3 spans 14 residues.

This chain uses TRBV5-1 with TRBJ2-5; 9 positions agree with TRBD1. The germline gives CDR1 SGHRS, CDR2 YFSETQ. The CDR3 has 21 amino acids. V lost 4 bases to trimming and J lost 5 bases; unmatched junction nucleotides: 27. The CDR3: CASSVYRGRGLAGTPGETQYF. CDR3 nucleotides: TGCGCCAGCAGCGTGTACAGGGGGCGCGGATTAGCGGGCACGCCCGGGGAGACCCAGTACTTC.

V and J are TRBV7-2 and TRBJ1-4; D unresolved. The CDR3 runs 16 residues. Germline lookup yields CDR1 SGHTA and CDR2 FQGNSA. The V gene lost 5 bases and the J gene lost 5 bases, with 18 bases spanning the gap. The CDR3 DNA follows: TGTGCCAGCAGCCCGAGAGCAGGCTCGTCGAATGAAAAACTGTTTTTT. Amino acid sequence: CASSPRAGSSNEKLFF.

The CDR3 sequence is CASSAGLMNTEAFF. CDR3 DNA sequence: TGTGCCAGCTCAGCGGGACTCATGAACACTGAAGCTTTCTTT. The chain couples TRBV18 to TRBJ1-1; possible D gene TRBD1, 5 bases. Germline-derived CDR1 and CDR2 are KGHSH and LQKENI. The CDR3 has 14 residues. With 5 bases removed from V and 0 bases from J, the gap between germline ends came to 10 bases. Variable domain in full (rest from reference TRBV18 and TRBJ1-1): NAGVMQNPRHLVRRRGQEARLRCSPMKGHSHVYWYRQLPEEGLKFMVYLQKENIIDESGMPKERFSAEFPKEGPSILRIQQVVRGDSAAYFCASSAGLMNTEAFFGQGTRLTVV.

This clone was seen a handful of times. The CDR3 loop reads CASSLANRASHEQYF. DNA of the CDR3: TGTGCCAGCAGCTTGGCCAACAGGGCGTCCCACGAGCAGTACTTC. This chain joins TRBV5-6 and TRBJ2-7; TRBD1 is a possible D gene (6 bases). Trimming cost V 0 bases and J 5 bases, with 15 bases left between them. CDR3 length: 15 amino acids. The V gene's germline CDR1 is SGHDT and CDR2 YYEEEE.

The V call is TRBV29-1, the J call TRBJ2-1, with 8 bases aligning to TRBD2. The CDR3 sequence is 15 residues long. Trimming at V came to 3 bases and at J to 2 bases, leaving 6 bases not matched to a gene. The germline V gene encodes CDR1 SQVTM and CDR2 ANQGSEA. The CDR3 loop is CSVEGPGRAYNEQFF. In DNA, the CDR3 is TGCAGCGTTGAGGGGCCCGGGAGGGCCTACAATGAGCAGTTCTTC.

This clone was observed once. The genes are TRBV7-2 and TRBJ2-7, with 8 positions matching TRBD2. The CDR3 extends over 17 amino acids. CDR1 and CDR2 from the germline V gene are SGHTA and FQGNSA. V lost 5 bases, J lost 5 bases, and 17 bases stayed unmatched. The CDR3 DNA follows: TGTGCCAGCAGCCCCCATCTAGGGGCGGGAGGTAGGGACGAGCAGTACTTC. It is translated as CASSPHLGAGGRDEQYF.

The rearrangement uses TRBV19 and TRBJ2-5; 7 bases align to TRBD2. J was trimmed by 5 bases and V by 4 bases; bases with no gene match: 16. CDR3 length equals 17 residues. Per the germline V gene, CDR1 is LNHDA and CDR2 is SQIVND (reference sequence). CDR3 region: CASSTDLASGQRETQYF. The DNA of the CDR3 is TGTGCCAGTAGTACCGACTTGGCTAGCGGTCAGAGGGAGACCCAGTACTTC.

A few counts support this clone. The chain recombines TRBV28 with TRBJ2-5; 9 bases align to TRBD2. The J segment lost 7 bases and the V segment lost 5 bases, leaving 8 bases of the junction unmatched. The CDR3 length is 14 residues. Germline CDR1 is MDHEN and CDR2 is SYDVKM. Here the CDR3 DNA reads TGTGCCAGCAGTAAAGCGGGAGGAGGGTGGACCCAGTACTTC. Residues: CASSKAGGGWTQYF. Based on the CDR3 plus reference TRBV28 and TRBJ2-5, the full variable domain is DVKVTQSSRYLVKRTGEKVFLECVQDMDHENMFWYRQDPGLGLRLIYFSYDVKMKEKGDIPEGYSVSREKKERFSLILESASTNQTSMYLCASSKAGGGWTQYFGPGTRLLVL.

CDR3 sequence (DNA): TGTGCCATCAGCCCCTCCCCCTACGAGCAGTACTTC. The encoded protein is CAISPSPYEQYF. V and J are TRBV10-3 and TRBJ2-7; D not resolved. Germline lookup yields CDR1 ENHRY and CDR2 SYGVKD. V lost 6 bases to trimming and J lost 2 bases, with 8 bases between them. This CDR3 region has 12 residues.

The chain couples TRBV7-2 to TRBJ2-3; TRBD2 agrees at 14 bases. V trimming: 10 bases; J trimming: 7 bases; junction bases outside the gene matches: 16. The germline V gene has CDR1 SGHTA and CDR2 FQGNSA. This CDR3 is built from 17 residues. CDR3 nucleotide sequence: TGTGCCACCCATCCGACTAGCGGGAGGGCCTTTACGAATACGCAGTATTTT. This translates into CATHPTSGRAFTNTQYF.